This T cell receptor (beta chain) was identified in a study of T cells after yellow fever vaccination. Overall study results and limits: Any FACS-sorted repertoire could hold abundant clonotypes that contaminate it from the bulk population.

Germline V gene lookup returns CDR1 MNHEY and CDR2 SVGAGI. There are 13 residues in the CDR3. V lost 0 bases and J 1 base, leaving 4 bases between the germline ends. This clonotype was recorded many times. Its antigen is still unknown. TCRdb re-derived calls from the 5' RACE reads in MiXCR, one entry per CDR3 protein. The sample includes approximately 580,000 distinct CDR3 sequences, roughly a sixth seen only once; the top ten take 17%. The sequencing here drew on PBMCs, taken 4 to 6 days after the first yellow fever vaccination. The chain is built from TRBV6-5 and TRBJ2-7; no clear D. The sequence came from a man between 18 and 35 years old who received the YFV17D yellow fever vaccine. The DNA of the CDR3 is TGTGCCAGCAGTTACTCTGAATCCTACGAGCAGTACTTC. This gives the protein CASSYSESYEQYF.